This T cell receptor (beta chain) stems from a study of beta chain features in type 1 diabetes. The isolated RNA, all of it, was reverse transcribed, so expressed TCRB transcripts were what got sequenced. Sequencing used immunoSEQ multiplex PCR; TCRdb keeps in-frame clones, though not all of them. This table has over 350,000 clones, about 15% appearing once. Germline lookup yields CDR1 GTSNPN and CDR2 SVGIG (reference sequence). Trimming cost V 2 bases and J 2 bases; bases outside gene matches: 9. The CDR3 totals 16 residues. The receptor was isolated from a woman in her late teens or twenties in good health. Input material: naive CD4+ T cells from blood. V and J are TRBV30 and TRBJ1-5, with TRBD1 matching over 7 bases. The CDR3 here is CAWSPYRGQRNQPQHF. CDR3 nucleotides: TGTGCCTGGAGTCCTTACCGGGGACAGCGCAATCAGCCCCAGCATTTT.